This T cell receptor (beta chain) was found in a study of T cells in localized non-small cell lung cancer. Study-wide results and limits: Sequencing, confined to only one tumor region, leaves heterogeneity possible.

Comments on this clone: As yet, its antigen is unknown.

Clones were read by immunoSEQ multiplex PCR, and TCRdb kept only the in-frame ones, dropping some. Of roughly 30,000 clones in the sample, around 93% were seen once. The input for sequencing was peripheral blood mononuclear cells, taken before any cancer treatment. The receptor was isolated from a woman aged 35 to 75 with stage III lung adenocarcinoma.

The CDR3 sequence is CASSYEGRTGEKLFF. CDR3 nucleotide sequence: TGTGCCAGCAGTTACGAGGGACGGACTGGGGAAAAACTGTTTTTT. The J gene is TRBJ1-4, the V gene TRBV6-5; D might be TRBD1 (5 bases). Germline loops: CDR1 MNHEY, CDR2 SVGAGI. There are 15 residues in the CDR3. V was trimmed by 2 bases and J by 8 bases, leaving 15 bases between them.